This TCR beta chain derives from a study of vaccination and CD4 T cells after COVID-19. For the study at large: Spike peptides, overlapping and drawn from SARS-CoV-2, HCoV-NL63, HCoV-OC43 and HCoV-229E, were used to stimulate cells.

With the Oncomine TCR Beta short-read assay, DNA from cultured CD4+ T cells was sequenced. Researchers extracted genomic DNA from CD4+ T cells that had been cultured. One entry per CDR3 protein, called by TCRdb with MiXCR from the PCR reads. The table lists some 3,200 distinct CDR3 sequences, approximately 80% of them singletons. Treatment specified: roughly ten-day PBMC culture with coronavirus spike peptide pools or control peptides (ViraFEST assay). After 10 days of culture, CD4+ T cells were negatively selected. To note about this clonotype: Its antigen remains unidentified.

The sequenced material came from CD4+ T cells from blood, cultured in vitro. This receptor was identified in a human donor who had recovered from COVID-19.

The DNA for the CDR3 is TGTGCCAGCAGTCCAGGGGGTGAAGTTCAGCCCCAGCATTTT. Encoded protein: CASSPGGEVQPQHF. The V and J genes are TRBV6-1 and TRBJ1-5, with 7 nucleotides matching TRBD1. The CDR3 extends over 14 amino acids. Looked up from germline, CDR1 is MNHNS and CDR2 is SASEGT. The junction had 7 bases not matched to a gene; V was cut back by 5 bases and J by 6 bases.